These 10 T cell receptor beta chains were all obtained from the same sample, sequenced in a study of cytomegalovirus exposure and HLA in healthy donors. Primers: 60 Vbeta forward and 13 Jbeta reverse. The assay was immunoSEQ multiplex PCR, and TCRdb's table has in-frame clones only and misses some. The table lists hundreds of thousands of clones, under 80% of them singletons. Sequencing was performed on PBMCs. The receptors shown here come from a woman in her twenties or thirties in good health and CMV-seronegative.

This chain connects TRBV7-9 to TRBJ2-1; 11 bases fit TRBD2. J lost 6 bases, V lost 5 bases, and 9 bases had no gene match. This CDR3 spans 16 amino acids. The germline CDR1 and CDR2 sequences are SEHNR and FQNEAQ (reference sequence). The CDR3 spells CASSPLTSGTVNEQFF. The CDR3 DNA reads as TGTGCCAGCAGCCCATTGACTAGCGGGACCGTCAATGAGCAGTTCTTC.

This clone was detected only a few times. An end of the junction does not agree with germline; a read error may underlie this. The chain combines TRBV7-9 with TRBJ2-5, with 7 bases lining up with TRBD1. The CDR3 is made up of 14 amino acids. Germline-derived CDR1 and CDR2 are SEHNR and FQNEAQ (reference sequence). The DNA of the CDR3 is TGTTCCAGCAGCCGGGACAGCGGACAAGAGACCCAGTACTTC. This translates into CSSSRDSGQETQYF.

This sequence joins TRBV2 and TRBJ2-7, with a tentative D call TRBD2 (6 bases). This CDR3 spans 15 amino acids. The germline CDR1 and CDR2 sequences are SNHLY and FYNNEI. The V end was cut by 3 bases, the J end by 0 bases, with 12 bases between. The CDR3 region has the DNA TGTGCCAGCAGTGATGGGAGGTCCGTCTCCTACGAGCAGTACTTC. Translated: CASSDGRSVSYEQYF.

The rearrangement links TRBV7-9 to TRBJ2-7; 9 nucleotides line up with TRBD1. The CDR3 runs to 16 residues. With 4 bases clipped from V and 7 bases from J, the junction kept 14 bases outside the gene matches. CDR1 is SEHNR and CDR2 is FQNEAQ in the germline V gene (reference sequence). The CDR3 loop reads CASSSDTGGVRREQYF. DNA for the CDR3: TGTGCCAGCAGCTCCGACACAGGGGGCGTCAGGCGGGAGCAGTACTTC.

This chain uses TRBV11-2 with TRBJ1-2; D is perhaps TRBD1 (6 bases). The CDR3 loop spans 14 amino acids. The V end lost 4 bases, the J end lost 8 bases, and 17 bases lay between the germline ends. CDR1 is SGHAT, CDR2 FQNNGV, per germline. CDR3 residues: CASSSLLGAGGYTF. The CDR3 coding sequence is TGTGCCAGCAGCTCGCTATTGGGGGCGGGCGGCTACACCTTC.

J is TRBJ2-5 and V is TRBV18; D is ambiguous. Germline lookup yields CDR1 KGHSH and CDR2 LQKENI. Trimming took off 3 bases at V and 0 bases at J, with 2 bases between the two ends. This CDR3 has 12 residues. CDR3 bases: TGTGCCAGCTCACCCAACCAAGAGACCCAGTACTTC. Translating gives CASSPNQETQYF.

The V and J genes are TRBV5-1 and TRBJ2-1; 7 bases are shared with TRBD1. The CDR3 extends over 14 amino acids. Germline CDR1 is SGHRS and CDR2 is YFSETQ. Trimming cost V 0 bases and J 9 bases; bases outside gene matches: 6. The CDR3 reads CASSLDRGLREQFF. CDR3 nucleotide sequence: TGCGCCAGCAGCTTGGACAGGGGATTACGTGAGCAGTTCTTC.

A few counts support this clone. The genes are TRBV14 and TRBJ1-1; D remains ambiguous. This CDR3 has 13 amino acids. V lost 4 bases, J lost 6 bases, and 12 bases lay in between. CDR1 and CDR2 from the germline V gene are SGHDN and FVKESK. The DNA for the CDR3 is TGTGCCAGCAGCCCTAGTTTAGACCCTGAAGCTTTCTTT. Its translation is CASSPSLDPEAFF.

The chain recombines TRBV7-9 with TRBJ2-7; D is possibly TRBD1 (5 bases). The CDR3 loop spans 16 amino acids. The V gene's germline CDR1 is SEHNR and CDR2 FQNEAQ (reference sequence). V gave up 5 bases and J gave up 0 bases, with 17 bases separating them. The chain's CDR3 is CASSQVAGDSSYEQYF. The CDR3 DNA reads TGTGCCAGCAGCCAAGTGGCAGGAGACAGCTCCTACGAGCAGTACTTC.

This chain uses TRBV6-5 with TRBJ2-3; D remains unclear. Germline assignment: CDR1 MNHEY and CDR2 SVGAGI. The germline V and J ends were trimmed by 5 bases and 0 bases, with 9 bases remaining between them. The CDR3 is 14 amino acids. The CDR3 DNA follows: TGTGCCAGCAGTGAATTGGCTAGCACAGATACGCAGTATTTT. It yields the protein CASSELASTDTQYF.